The present T cell receptor (beta chain) was sequenced within a study of T cells in narcolepsy. There are a few counts of this clone. Only in-frame clones appear in the TCRdb table, and some are missing; sequencing was by immunoSEQ multiplex PCR. The sample records about 35,000 clones, over 80% being singletons. The CDR3 length is 15 residues. The V gene end was trimmed by 6 bases and the J gene end by 2 bases; junction bases not matched to a gene: 6. In germline, CDR1 is LNHDA, CDR2 SQIVND (reference sequence). V gene TRBV19 combines with J gene TRBJ2-7; 11 positions agree with TRBD1. The sequence came from a human donor in good health. Material for sequencing was memory (CD45RA-) CD4+ T cells from blood. CDR3 DNA: TGTGCCAGTAGCCCGCCGGGACAGGGGGCCTACGAGCAGTACTTC. Its translation is CASSPPGQGAYEQYF. Looking up the rest from reference TRBV19 and TRBJ2-7 gives the full variable domain: DGGITQSPKYLFRKEGQNVTLSCEQNLNHDAMYWYRQDPGQGLRLIYYSQIVNDFQKGDIAEGYSVSREKKESFPLTVTSAQKNPTAFYLCASSPPGQGAYEQYFGPGTRLTVT.